This T cell receptor (beta chain) is drawn from a study of blood T cell repertoires in COVID-19. Study-level information: Acute and convalescent COVID-19 specimens originated in the United States, Italy and Spain. Nucleic acid was either cDNA or gDNA, and it came from T cells, B-cell-depleted T cells, or PBMCs.

Generated by immunoSEQ multiplex PCR, the TCRdb table keeps only in-frame clones and is missing some. This table holds about 71,000 clones, 75% to 95% found once. The sample consisted of peripheral blood. The origin of this receptor is a woman at least 80 years old with acute or convalescent COVID-19.

The CDR3: CASTYRGFQPQHF. In DNA form, the CDR3 reads TGTGCCAGCACTTACAGGGGGTTCCAGCCCCAGCATTTT. V and J are TRBV12-3 or TRBV12-4 and TRBJ1-5, with 8 bases matching TRBD1. The V gene end was trimmed by 7 bases and the J gene end by 7 bases; junction bases not matched to a gene: 6. CDR3 size: 13 residues.